This TCR beta chain comes out of a study of shared clonotypes between healthy human individuals (TCRdb year 2020). Background on the whole study: The cohort comprised a couple of women and a few men aged 18 to 49 years. Per donor, three plates each were used for CD4 naive and CD4 memory, two for CD8 naive, and one for CD8 memory. The study deeply sequenced blood TCR repertoires of five healthy adults to estimate repertoire size and the extent of clonotype sharing between individuals. To increase sequencing depth and limit assay-specific biases, different laboratories used diverse techniques to prepare libraries and sequence TCR repertoires. Each donor's leukapheresis produced roughly between roughly 0.85 and 9.5 billion PBMCs. Findings and caveats that apply to the study as a whole: Clonotypes shared by all four sorted-subset donors showed higher generation probabilities than non-shared clonotypes. When four donors were compared, the shared fraction of clonotypes was roughly 5% for naive CD4, 3.5% for naive CD8, 2% to 2.5% for memory CD4, and approximately 0.4% for memory CD8. Naive subsets generally had larger estimated clonotype richness than memory subsets. Pairwise subsampling indicated that sequencing depth was expected to affect the degree of clonotype sharing among donors. Sampling was restricted to blood, and TCR repertoires in tissues likely differ from the TCR repertoires found in blood. The genetic and exposure-history diversity represented was limited by the small number of donors. Even with the large sequencing depth, rarefaction of the sorted-subset datasets indicated that sequencing was incomplete.

Its CDR3 holds 13 amino acids, cysteine through phenylalanine. Only the CDR3 DNA is retained, 39 bases long and in frame from the first base. V is reduced by 4 bases and J by 3 bases, leaving a spacing of 10 bases between them. As encoded in the germline V gene, CDR1 is KGHSH while CDR2 is LQKENI. On this clone: The target of this receptor is not known. No much larger clone exists at a distance of one base, and base qualities are not known.

Donors were healthy HIV-negative adults with no recently reported acute infections or vaccinations. Every donor was a Caucasian adult residing in Nashville, Tennessee, USA. CD4+ T cells were enriched by magnetic negative selection, after which naive cells were positively selected on CD45RA and the negative fraction was taken as the memory subset. Blood was obtained by leukapheresis, after which PBMCs were separated by Ficoll-Histopaque density gradient centrifugation and cryopreserved in liquid nitrogen vapor phase. Analytical flow cytometry was used to check the purity and quantity of each magnetically sorted T cell population. Genomic DNA was isolated from every sorted fraction and measured by UV absorbance on a Nanodrop 2000c. TCR CDR3 regions were amplified from genomic DNA by multiplex PCR using the deep immunoSEQ assay. Extracted genomic DNA from each cell subset was spread evenly across all wells of several immunoSEQ 96-well plates, with each plate serving as a replicate. For sorted subsets, each replicate PCR was loaded with around 220 ng genomic DNA, equivalent to 32,000 or so T cell genomes. The purified libraries were quantified using a Qubit 3.0 fluorometer, sized with a Bioanalyzer 2100, and then quantified again using the KAPA Library Quantification kit. Every immunoSEQ 96-well plate was sequenced on a dedicated single-read 150-cycle Illumina NextSeq 550 flow cell. On the study's bioinformatics: Because the immunoSEQ output included only junctional sequences and no quality scores, the filtering could not be the same as the filtering used for full-length reads. Sequences were annotated with PyIR, a Python wrapper for IgBLAST v1.9, using IMGT germline references to assign V/J genes and CDR3. Any read was removed if the V/J assignment was weak (E-value above 1e-6), the CDR3 was missing, or the read contained stop codons, out-of-frame junctions, or ambiguous translated residues. V3J clonotypes were defined by identical inferred V gene, J gene, and CDR3 amino acid sequence. The percentage overlap between two repertoires was calculated by dividing the number of shared unique clonotypes by the size of the smaller repertoire. Repertoire richness was assessed with RTK rarefaction, the Chao1 estimator, and Recon v2.1 estimates of unobserved clonotypes. For all TCRbeta clonotypes obtained by the gDNA method from a few donors, generation probabilities were computed with OLGA. TCRdb carries this immuneACCESS record with in-frame sequences only. Its versions omit some clonotypes, under half of them owing to an unresolved V gene in the studies checked, with the rest unexplained. V, J and clone size are taken as reported in that table, and D and trimming were inferred from the DNA itself. The sample table records just over 2,000,000 clones; 95% of these occur just once. 0.13% of the sample is held by the ten biggest clonotypes.

The rearranged segments are TRBV18 and TRBJ2-7; matching of 5 bases hints at TRBD2 as the D gene. This TCR came from a man aged 18 to 29 in good health. The sequencing sample was made of naive CD4+ T cells sorted from blood. Reading the label with the study, this specimen's cell subset or site is: CD45RA+ positively selected. The CDR3 reads CASSLNEGYEQYF. The nucleotide sequence is TGTGCCAGCTCACTTAACGAGGGCTACGAGCAGTACTTC.